The 24 T cell receptor beta chains presented below share a single source sample, sequenced in a study of vaccination and CD4 T cells after COVID-19 (dated by TCRdb to about 2022). The treatment or condition label here, explained by the study, means: approximately nine-day PBMC culture with coronavirus spike peptide pools or control peptides (ViraFEST assay). The antigens these receptors bind are not known. The method behind the library was PCR. The data were produced on an Illumina iSeq 100. DNA from cultured CD4+ T cells was subjected to TCR sequencing with the Oncomine TCR Beta short-read assay at the Johns Hopkins FTIC core. The public reads were reprocessed in TCRdb via fastp at Q25 and MiXCR, keeping in-frame beta chains. Every distinct CDR3 protein forms one entry, paired with its most common genes and DNA. The sample includes more than 15,000 distinct CDR3 sequences, with more than 45% observed a single time. Clones ranked in the top ten supply nearly 10% of the sample.

Source material: CD4+ T cells from blood, cultured in vitro. The receptors come from a human donor who had recovered from COVID-19.

The V call is TRBV30, the J call TRBJ1-6; 9 bases agree with TRBD1. The germline gives CDR1 GTSNPN, CDR2 SVGIG (reference sequence). The CDR3 totals 17 residues. After removal of 3 bases from V and 4 bases from J, the junction contained 10 bases not matched to a gene. The CDR3 DNA follows: TGTGCCTGGAGATTACCAACCGGGACAGGGTATAATTCACCCCTCCACTTT. Protein sequence: CAWRLPTGTGYNSPLHF.

This clonotype was counted only a few times. The genes are TRBV19 and TRBJ1-2; 10 nucleotides match TRBD1. CDR1 and CDR2 (germline): LNHDA, SQIVND (reference sequence). Trimming at V came to 3 bases and at J to 4 bases, leaving 11 bases not matched to a gene. This CDR3 has 17 residues. Here the CDR3 reads CASSIGGQGIFGYGYTF. DNA of the CDR3: TGTGCCAGTAGTATCGGGGGACAGGGGATATTTGGCTATGGCTACACCTTC.

The J gene is TRBJ1-3, the V gene TRBV6-1; unclear D gene. Germline assignment: CDR1 MNHNS and CDR2 SASEGT. The CDR3 runs to 13 residues. Trimming removed 1 base at V and 0 bases at J, with 1 base between. CDR3 in amino acids: CASSEVSGNTIYF. The CDR3 nucleotides are TGTGCCAGCAGTGAAGTCTCTGGAAACACCATATATTTT.

This clonotype has more than one count but fewer than ten. The chain combines TRBV7-8 with TRBJ2-5; the D gene could be TRBD1 or TRBD2 (6 bases each). The germline V gene encodes CDR1 SGHVS and CDR2 FQNEAQ. CDR3 size: 16 residues. Trimming cost V 5 bases and J 2 bases, with 18 bases left between them. The CDR3 coding sequence is TGTGCCAGCAGCCGAGGGGGTTCGCGGGGTCAAGAGACCCAGTACTTC. Protein sequence: CASSRGGSRGQETQYF.

The table lists this clonotype with a count of one. This chain connects TRBV11-1 to TRBJ2-7; D not resolved. Looked up from germline, CDR1 is SGHAT and CDR2 is FQDESV (reference sequence). There are 17 residues in the CDR3. The V and J ends lost 5 bases and 1 base respectively, with 21 bases between them. CDR3 nucleotide sequence: TGTGCCAGCAGCCCCGGACCCTCTCGTGGCTTATCCTACGAGCAGTACTTC. Protein: CASSPGPSRGLSYEQYF.

This clonotype was observed a single time. The rearrangement joins TRBV7-3 to TRBJ1-1; D might be TRBD1 (5 bases). The CDR3 has 15 residues. Germline lookup yields CDR1 SGHTA and CDR2 FQGTGA. V was clipped by 0 bases and J by 1 base, with 9 bases between them. CDR3 sequence: CASSLTAGTNTEAFF. The CDR3 region has the DNA TGTGCCAGCAGCTTAACGGCAGGGACGAACACTGAAGCTTTCTTT.

This chain links TRBV9 with TRBJ1-6; no clear D. V gave up 3 bases and J gave up 7 bases, with 8 bases separating them. Germline values: CDR1 SGDLS, CDR2 YYNGEE. This CDR3 has 13 amino acids. CDR3 in DNA: TGTGCCAGCAGCGCCCGAGTAAATTCACCCCTCCACTTT. It codes for CASSARVNSPLHF.

This clonotype came up a few times. CDR3 residues: CASSGGGGSSGYTF. DNA of the CDR3: TGTGCCAGCAGTGGGGGGGGAGGTTCCTCCGGCTACACCTTC. This chain uses TRBV2 with TRBJ1-2; maybe TRBD1 (5 bases). The CDR3 runs to 14 residues. The V end lost 4 bases, the J end lost 8 bases, and 17 bases lay between the germline ends. CDR1 and CDR2 (germline): SNHLY, FYNNEI.

The V gene is TRBV6-2 or TRBV6-3, the J gene TRBJ2-4, with TRBD2 identical over 9 bases. The CDR3 covers 13 residues. The ends lost 5 bases at V and 15 bases at J; junction bases unmatched: 11. Looked up from germline, CDR1 is MNHEY and CDR2 is SVGEGT. The CDR3 DNA is TGTGCCAGCAGTACCACGGGACTAGCTCCGAGGTACTTC. Residues: CASSTTGLAPRYF.

The chain recombines TRBV27 with TRBJ2-1, with 11 bases that match TRBD2. CDR3 length equals 20 residues. With V trimmed by 0 bases and J by 6 bases, 16 bases remained unmatched. CDR1 is MNHEY and CDR2 is SMNVEV in the germline V gene (reference sequence). The CDR3 DNA reads TGTGCCAGCAGTTTATCGTTACTAGCGGGAGTGGTCGGCACATCCAATGAGCAGTTCTTC. It translates to CASSLSLLAGVVGTSNEQFF.

This clonotype appeared a few times. The chain links TRBV6-1 to TRBJ1-1, with unresolved D. This CDR3 comprises 15 residues. V was cut by 2 bases and J by 4 bases, with 14 bases left in between. Per germline, CDR1 MNHNS and CDR2 SASEGT. For the CDR3, the DNA is TGTGCCAGCAGTGAACTAGGGCACCAACGCACTGAAGCTTTCTTT. Its protein is CASSELGHQRTEAFF.

The J gene is TRBJ1-2, the V gene TRBV6-4; D possibly corresponds to TRBD1 (5 bases). This CDR3 is built from 15 residues. V lost 3 bases, J lost 0 bases, and 11 bases lay in between. Looked up from germline, CDR1 is MRHNA and CDR2 is SNTAGT. CDR3: CASSEEGTANYGYTF. The CDR3 region has the DNA TGTGCCAGCAGTGAGGAGGGGACGGCTAACTATGGCTACACCTTC.

This clonotype showed up just a few times. V and J are TRBV20-1 and TRBJ1-5; 8 bases are a match to TRBD1. Germline trimming cut 5 bases from V and 3 bases from J; bases unmatched to any gene: 3. The CDR3 extends over 13 amino acids. Germline V gene lookup returns CDR1 DFQATT and CDR2 SNEGSKA (reference sequence). CDR3 sequence reads: CSARTGNNQPQHF. DNA for the CDR3: TGCAGTGCTCGGACAGGGAACAATCAGCCCCAGCATTTT.

This clonotype was recorded a few times. The rearrangement joins TRBV20-1 to TRBJ2-5, with D possibly matching TRBD1 (7 bases). The V gene lost 8 bases and the J gene lost 4 bases, with 20 bases spanning the gap. This CDR3 is 14 amino acids long. CDR1 is DFQATT and CDR2 is SNEGSKA in the germline V gene (reference sequence). The CDR3 is CSSSQGRSGETQYF. The CDR3 region has the DNA TGCAGTTCATCACAGGGGAGGTCGGGAGAGACCCAGTACTTC.

This clonotype was observed a few times. The CDR3 coding sequence is TGTGCCAGCCGAATTTATTTGTCCGGGCCCCAGCATTTT. Translating it yields CASRIYLSGPQHF. V usage is TRBV28 and J usage is TRBJ1-5, with no clear D. Germline V gene lookup returns CDR1 MDHEN and CDR2 SYDVKM. CDR3 length: 13 residues. V lost 8 bases and J 9 bases, leaving 17 bases between the germline ends.

This chain links TRBV5-1 with TRBJ2-2, with TRBD1 matching over 10 bases. The V and J ends lost 4 bases and 5 bases, in that order; junction bases with no gene match: 8. CDR1 SGHRS and CDR2 YFSETQ come from the germline V gene. The CDR3 is made up of 16 amino acids. CDR3 nucleotide sequence: TGCGCCAGCAGCACGGGACAGGGGATAGGTACCGGGGAGCTGTTTTTT. Its translation: CASSTGQGIGTGELFF.

This chain links TRBV15 with TRBJ2-5; D is unresolved. Germline assignment: CDR1 LNHNV and CDR2 YYDKDF (reference sequence). The CDR3 loop spans 14 amino acids. V was cut by 5 bases and J by 4 bases, with 14 bases left in between. The CDR3 loop is CATSPRKGPETQYF. In DNA form, the CDR3 reads TGTGCCACCAGCCCCCGGAAAGGGCCAGAGACCCAGTACTTC.

This rearrangement joins TRBV15 to TRBJ1-1, with D tentatively TRBD1 (5 bases). This CDR3 comprises 16 residues. V gave up 1 base and J gave up 0 bases, with 12 bases separating them. The germline gives CDR1 LNHNV, CDR2 YYDKDF (reference sequence). This CDR3 is CATSRVQGLLNTEAFF. The CDR3 bases are TGTGCCACCAGCAGAGTCCAGGGCCTATTGAACACTGAAGCTTTCTTT.

In the case of this clonotype: The junction differs from germline at one of its ends, possibly a read error. The genes are TRBV23-1 and TRBJ1-1, with 7 bases fitting TRBD1. TRBV23-1 is annotated as an ORF whose role is uncertain. The CDR3 is made up of 15 amino acids. CDR3 residues: CASSHLGTATTEAFF. The CDR3 nucleotides are TGTGCCAGCAGCCATTTAGGGACAGCGACCACTGAAGCTTTCTTT.

The rearrangement joins TRBV20-1 to TRBJ2-7; TRBD2 aligns across 7 bases. This CDR3 has 15 amino acids. The V gene's germline CDR1 is DFQATT and CDR2 SNEGSKA (reference sequence). V lost 3 bases and J lost 2; bases outside the gene matches: 10. The chain's CDR3 is CSASSLAGTTYEQYF. The CDR3, as DNA: TGCAGTGCTAGCTCTTTGGCCGGGACTACCTACGAGCAGTACTTC.

J is TRBJ1-3 and V is TRBV5-4, with D unresolved. The germline V gene encodes CDR1 SGHNT and CDR2 YYREEE (reference sequence). This CDR3 is built from 14 residues. Trimming shortened V by 3 bases and J by 0 bases, and 7 bases separated the two germline ends. CDR3: CASSSPGSGNTIYF. The CDR3 bases are TGTGCCAGCAGCTCCCCGGGCTCTGGAAACACCATATATTTT.

V is TRBV11-3 and J is TRBJ2-7; 10 bases are a match to TRBD1. CDR1 and CDR2 (germline): SGHNT, YENEEA. This CDR3 has 15 residues. Trimming at V came to 5 bases and at J to 1 base, leaving 5 bases not matched to a gene. This chain's CDR3 is CASSLLGQGSYEQYF. The CDR3 region has the DNA TGTGCCAGCAGCCTCCTGGGACAGGGGTCCTACGAGCAGTACTTC.

This clonotype has a handful of counts. The rearrangement joins TRBV7-2 to TRBJ1-2; TRBD1 might be the D (5 bases). The CDR3 is 15 residues long. Germline V gene sequence: CDR1 SGHTA, CDR2 FQGNSA. The V end was cut by 1 base, the J end by 6 bases, with 15 bases between. CDR3 residues: CASSLGSKGPNGYTF. In DNA form, the CDR3 reads TGTGCCAGCAGCTTAGGTAGTAAGGGGCCTAATGGCTACACCTTC.

The V and J genes are TRBV6-1 and TRBJ2-3, with D possibly being TRBD2 (6 bases). CDR1 is MNHNS, CDR2 SASEGT, per germline. V shed 7 bases and J shed 3 bases, with 23 bases lying between them. This CDR3 comprises 17 residues. The CDR3 reads CASTSGLALIGTDTQYF. DNA of the CDR3: TGTGCCAGCACTTCGGGGCTAGCGCTAATCGGAACAGATACGCAGTATTTT.